This TCR beta chain was captured by sequencing in a study of T cells after yellow fever vaccination. Many counts were recorded for this clonotype. Its target is unknown. Regarding the study as a whole: Clones from primary vaccination mostly reappeared after the booster (96% CD4, about 88% CD8).

There are 14 residues in the CDR3. Germline-derived CDR1 and CDR2 are SGHRS and YFSETQ. Trimming at V came to 4 bases and at J to 3 bases, leaving 3 bases not matched to a gene. 5'RACE template switching generated TCR cDNA, adding a universal primer site and UMIs. Each CDR3 protein gets one entry after TCRdb re-called the 5' RACE reads with MiXCR. Of 230,000 or so distinct CDR3 sequences in the sample, approximately 6.3% were seen once. The sequence was collected from a young man who received the YFV17D yellow fever vaccine. This chain joins TRBV5-1 and TRBJ2-2; 7 bases map to TRBD1. The source was CD4+ T cells sorted from PBMCs, collected on the day of the yellow fever booster vaccination. The CDR3 sequence is CASSGTEYTGELFF. CDR3 nucleotide sequence: TGCGCCAGCAGCGGGACAGAGTACACCGGGGAGCTGTTTTTT.